The 17 T cell receptor beta chains reported below all come from one sample, sequenced in a study of molecular identifiers for immune sequencing clone quantification. TCRdb re-called the PCR reads through MiXCR, storing one row per CDR3 protein. This sample carries some 100,000 distinct CDR3 sequences, around 33% of them seen once, and the ten largest clones take 4% to 5%. Sequenced: naive CD8+ T cells from blood, with Jurkat cell RNA spiked in. The sample's subset: FACS-sorted CD8+CD4-CCR7+CD45RA+ naive T cells. These receptors were obtained from a human donor in good health. Some libraries in this study had Jurkat cell RNA spiked in.

In its sample, this clonotype was seen many times. This chain joins TRBV5-1 and TRBJ1-1; D uncertain. Trimming removed 0 bases from V and 4 bases from J, with 7 bases in between. The CDR3 consists of 13 residues. Germline CDR1 is SGHRS and CDR2 is YFSETQ. CDR3 residues: CASSLEGGTEAFF. The CDR3 nucleotides read TGCGCCAGCAGCTTGGAGGGAGGCACTGAAGCTTTCTTT.

Concerning this clonotype itself: A clone one base away is much larger, so this may be a read error. The J gene is TRBJ2-7, the V gene TRBV5-6; D unclear. Germline V gives CDR1 SGHDT, CDR2 YYEEEE. Trimming removed 1 base from V and 4 bases from J, with 12 bases in between. The CDR3 is 14 residues long. The CDR3 is CASSLPTPGYEQYF. As DNA, the CDR3 is TGTGCCAGCAGCTTGCCGACGCCCGGGTACGAGCAGTACTTC.

This sequence joins TRBV2 and TRBJ1-1; D remains unclear. This CDR3 is 16 amino acids long. The germline CDR1 and CDR2 sequences are SNHLY and FYNNEI. Trimming removed 1 base from V and 3 bases from J, with 15 bases in between. As DNA, the CDR3 is TGTGCCAGCAGTGAAGAGCAGCTGGGCTCCCACACTGAAGCTTTCTTT. This codes for CASSEEQLGSHTEAFF.

The DNA for the CDR3 is TGCAGCGTTGGGGCAGAGACTGGAAACACCATATATTTT. It encodes CSVGAETGNTIYF. V gene TRBV29-1 combines with J gene TRBJ1-3; unclear D gene. This CDR3 is built from 13 residues. V lost 4 bases to trimming and J lost 2 bases, with 9 bases between them. CDR1 is SQVTM and CDR2 is ANQGSEA in the germline V gene.

The chain employs TRBV9 and TRBJ1-1; D gene ambiguous. The CDR3 is 15 residues long. The V end was cut by 3 bases, the J end by 0 bases, with 12 bases between. The germline CDR1 and CDR2 sequences are SGDLS and YYNGEE. CDR3 coding DNA: TGTGCCAGCAGCGCCGGCAGAAGTCTGAACACTGAAGCTTTCTTT. This gives the protein CASSAGRSLNTEAFF. The entire variable domain, with the rest obtained from reference TRBV9 and TRBJ1-1, is as follows: DSGVTQTPKHLITATGQRVTLRCSPRSGDLSVYWYQQSLDQGLQFLIQYYNGEERAKGNILERFSAQQFPDLHSELNLSSLELGDSALYFCASSAGRSLNTEAFFGQGTRLTVV.

The V and J genes are TRBV12-3 or TRBV12-4 and TRBJ2-7; TRBD2 aligns across 11 bases. There are 15 residues in the CDR3. V shed 2 bases, J shed 1 base, and the junction held 1 base outside the gene matches. This CDR3 reads CASSLLAGGSYEQYF. DNA of the CDR3: TGTGCCAGCAGTTTACTAGCGGGAGGTTCCTACGAGCAGTACTTC.

This clonotype was seen more than once but under ten times. The gene calls are TRBV6-6 and TRBJ2-7; weak D call: TRBD1 (5 bases). This CDR3 region has 10 residues. The germline V gene encodes CDR1 MNHNY and CDR2 SVGAGI (reference sequence). Trimming took off 6 bases at V and 7 bases at J, with 7 bases between the two ends. The CDR3 spells CASSSGEQYF. The CDR3 coding sequence is TGTGCCAGCAGCTCAGGGGAGCAGTACTTC.

CDR3 DNA sequence: TGTGCCAGCTCCATCCAGGATGCCTACGAGCAGTACTTC. Its translation is CASSIQDAYEQYF. This chain connects TRBV18 to TRBJ2-7; D gene unclear. From germline, CDR1 is KGHSH and CDR2 LQKENI. The CDR3 length is 13 residues. V lost 6 bases and J 2 bases, leaving 11 bases between the germline ends.

Written as DNA, the CDR3 is TGTGCCAGCAGTTACTCTTCCGAGACCCAGTACTTC. Amino acids: CASSYSSETQYF. The chain recombines TRBV6-2 or TRBV6-3 with TRBJ2-5; D not resolved. CDR1 is MNHEY, CDR2 SVGEGT, per germline. The length of the CDR3 is 12 residues. Between the trimmed V and J ends, which lost 0 bases and 5 bases, there was a span of 4 bases.

Concerning this clonotype itself: One base away lies a much larger clone, so this may be a sequencing read error. CDR3 region: CASSVAPTNEKLVF. Written as DNA, the CDR3 is TGTGCCAGCAGCGTTGCACCAACTAATGAAAAACTGGTTTTT. This chain links TRBV9 with TRBJ1-4; D is unclear. Germline CDR1 is SGDLS and CDR2 is YYNGEE. CDR3 length equals 14 residues.

The sample holds many counts of this clonotype. The V gene is TRBV7-9, the J gene TRBJ2-3; perhaps TRBD1 as D (5 bases). Trimming pared 5 bases from V and 4 bases from J, leaving 16 bases between. Per germline, CDR1 SEHNR and CDR2 FQNEAQ (reference sequence). CDR3 length: 15 residues. The CDR3 nucleotides are TGTGCCAGCAGCCCCCGGAGCAGGGCAGCAGATACGCAGTATTTT. It specifies CASSPRSRAADTQYF.

V is TRBV28 and J is TRBJ2-7; TRBD1 matches at 7 bases. J lost 2 bases, V lost 6 bases, and 13 bases had no gene match. CDR1 and CDR2 from the germline V gene are MDHEN and SYDVKM. This CDR3 contains 16 residues. CDR3 amino acids: CASSGWDTGQPYEQYF. Here the CDR3 DNA reads TGTGCCAGCAGCGGTTGGGATACGGGACAGCCCTACGAGCAGTACTTC.

As concerns this clonotype: The conserved final phenylalanine or tryptophan is absent from the CDR3, which likely points to a read error. The rearrangement joins TRBV15 to TRBJ2-3, with D unresolved. The CDR3 loop spans 13 amino acids. V was trimmed by 6 bases and J by 1 base, leaving 8 bases between them. CDR1 LNHNV and CDR2 YYDKDF come from the germline V gene (reference sequence). The CDR3 reads CATSSRGTDTQYY. CDR3 DNA sequence: TGTGCCACCAGTTCCCGGGGCACAGATACGCAGTATTAT.

Comments on this clonotype: It may be a read error: a sequence one base away is much more abundant. The J gene is TRBJ2-7, the V gene TRBV7-8; D gene ambiguous. Germline values: CDR1 SGHVS, CDR2 FQNEAQ. V lost 6 bases, J lost 5 bases, and 17 bases lay in between. The CDR3 contains 14 residues. The CDR3 nucleotides read TGTGCCAGCAGGCCCCCCGGATGGAGCAACGAGCAGTACTTC. Translation gives CASRPPGWSNEQYF.

At least ten counts were recorded for this clonotype. The V and J genes are TRBV20-1 and TRBJ1-1, with TRBD1 matching over 8 bases. The length of the CDR3 is 14 residues. Germline-derived CDR1 and CDR2 are DFQATT and SNEGSKA (reference sequence). V gave up 0 bases and J gave up 6 bases; unmatched junction bases: 6. The CDR3 reads CSAREDRDDAEAFF. DNA of the CDR3: TGCAGTGCTAGAGAGGACAGGGATGATGCTGAAGCTTTCTTT.

V usage is TRBV11-2 and J usage is TRBJ1-1, with D possibly being TRBD1 (5 bases). This CDR3 comprises 14 residues. CDR1 is SGHAT, CDR2 FQNNGV, per germline. Trimming took 4 bases from V and 1 from J, leaving 10 bases between them. CDR3 residues: CASSYDGGNTEAFF. For the CDR3, the DNA is TGTGCCAGCAGCTACGACGGGGGGAACACTGAAGCTTTCTTT.

The chain is built from TRBV28 and TRBJ2-7; TRBD1 matches 8 bases. CDR3 length equals 16 residues. The V segment lost 3 bases and the J segment 0 bases; nucleotides outside the gene matches: 7. CDR1 MDHEN and CDR2 SYDVKM come from the germline V gene. The CDR3 DNA reads TGTGCCAGCAGTTTCCCCCGGACAGGGAACTCCTACGAGCAGTACTTC. It specifies CASSFPRTGNSYEQYF.